These 26 T cell receptor beta chains came from one sample sequenced in a study of CD8+ T cells in alopecia areata. Following extraction, RNA underwent reverse transcription to cDNA, which served as the sequencing template. Method: immunoSEQ multiplex PCR; TCRdb's copy keeps in-frame clones and lacks some. The sample holds roughly 200,000 clones, around 63% seen once. The sequencing here drew on CD4+ T cells sorted from blood, taken at week 0. Receptors originate from a human donor with alopecia areata.

The V gene is TRBV5-1, the J gene TRBJ1-1; 7 nucleotides line up with TRBD1. J was trimmed by 7 bases and V by 4 bases; bases with no gene match: 4. Germline assignment: CDR1 SGHRS and CDR2 YFSETQ. This CDR3 is 12 amino acids long. This CDR3 is CASSPWTGEAFF. The CDR3 DNA follows: TGCGCCAGCAGCCCATGGACAGGTGAAGCTTTCTTT.

V usage is TRBV2 and J usage is TRBJ2-1, with 12 bases identical to TRBD2. Germline V lookup: CDR1 SNHLY, CDR2 FYNNEI. Trimming at V came to 5 bases and at J to 4 bases, leaving 6 bases not matched to a gene. The length of the CDR3 is 16 residues. This chain's CDR3 is CASSPRTSGAYNEQFF. For the CDR3, the DNA is TGTGCCAGCAGTCCCCGGACTAGCGGGGCTTACAATGAGCAGTTCTTC.

This clone was picked up a small number of times. V is TRBV30 and J is TRBJ2-5; no definite D call. Germline-derived CDR1 and CDR2 are GTSNPN and SVGIG (reference sequence). CDR3 size: 11 residues. Trimming stripped 3 bases from V and 5 bases from J, with 7 bases between. The chain's CDR3 is CAWRSGETQYF. CDR3 nucleotides: TGTGCCTGGAGGTCTGGGGAGACCCAGTACTTC.

At least ten counts were recorded for this clone. The chain has TRBV10-3 and TRBJ1-6; D is possibly TRBD1 (6 bases). The germline V gene encodes CDR1 ENHRY and CDR2 SYGVKD. The CDR3 spans 16 residues. The ends were cut back, 0 bases at V and 0 bases at J, with 6 bases in the middle. CDR3 DNA sequence: TGTGCCATCAGTGAGTCAGGGGGCTCCTATAATTCACCCCTCCACTTT. Amino acids: CAISESGGSYNSPLHF.

The chain joins TRBV28 to TRBJ1-6, with D perhaps TRBD1 (6 bases). The CDR3 is 14 amino acids. Germline CDR1 reads MDHEN; CDR2 reads SYDVKM. The V end lost 7 bases, the J end lost 6 bases, and 13 bases lay between the germline ends. The CDR3 bases are TGTGCCAGCACGCACAGGGAGGTTAATTCACCCCTCCACTTT. The encoded protein is CASTHREVNSPLHF.

This clone appeared a single time. The chain employs TRBV5-6 and TRBJ2-1; 7 nucleotides agree with TRBD2. After removal of 4 bases from V and 6 bases from J, the junction contained 7 bases not matched to a gene. This CDR3 has 14 amino acids. Germline V lookup: CDR1 SGHDT, CDR2 YYEEEE. CDR3 DNA: TGTGCCAGCAGCCCTGGGACTAAGGCCAATGAGCAGTTCTTC. It encodes CASSPGTKANEQFF.

This clone occurred a few times. The V call is TRBV25-1, the J call TRBJ1-2, with a possible D match to TRBD1 (5 bases). The CDR3 loop spans 14 amino acids. Germline CDR1 MGHDK, CDR2 SYGVNS. The germline V and J ends were trimmed by 3 bases and 4 bases, with 12 bases remaining between them. CDR3 bases: TGTGCCAGCAGTGAGGGCAGGGTTGCCTATGGCTACACCTTC. The encoded protein is CASSEGRVAYGYTF.

This clone was seen just once. The chain combines TRBV6-6 with TRBJ1-1, with D possibly being TRBD1 (5 bases). The germline CDR1 and CDR2 sequences are MNHNY and SVGAGI (reference sequence). The CDR3 loop spans 13 amino acids. V was clipped by 2 bases and J by 6 bases, with 10 bases between them. The CDR3 reads CASSYSRDAEAFF. CDR3 in DNA: TGTGCCAGCAGTTACAGTCGGGACGCTGAAGCTTTCTTT.

This clone has a handful of counts. V is TRBV10-2 and J is TRBJ1-1; TRBD1 is a possible D gene (5 bases). Trimming stripped 10 bases from V and 0 bases from J, with 18 bases between. Germline V gives CDR1 WSHSY, CDR2 SAAADI. The CDR3 contains 15 residues. Here the CDR3 DNA reads TGCGCCACCTGCCTGGGGGGGACGATGAACACTGAAGCTTTCTTT. Translated: CATCLGGTMNTEAFF.

The chain joins TRBV25-1 to TRBJ1-1; TRBD1 agrees at 7 bases. CDR1 MGHDK and CDR2 SYGVNS come from the germline V gene. This CDR3 region has 14 residues. With 7 bases clipped from V and 3 bases from J, the junction kept 8 bases outside the gene matches. The CDR3 is CASIPRGWYTEAFF. CDR3 nucleotides: TGTGCCAGCATCCCCAGGGGGTGGTACACTGAAGCTTTCTTT.

This clone was found a few times. The genes are TRBV29-1 and TRBJ2-3; D unclear. This CDR3 contains 13 residues. Trimming left V 1 base short and J 4 bases short, with 9 bases between. Germline V gives CDR1 SQVTM, CDR2 ANQGSEA. The CDR3 here is CSVEGQTPDTQYF. The CDR3 bases are TGCAGCGTTGAAGGCCAAACCCCAGATACGCAGTATTTT.

This clone showed up just a few times. The J gene is TRBJ2-2, the V gene TRBV6-1; D remains unclear. The CDR3 contains 16 residues. V shed 3 bases and J shed 8 bases, with 19 bases lying between them. Germline-derived CDR1 and CDR2 are MNHNS and SASEGT. CDR3 in DNA: TGTGCCAGCAGTGATTTTATCGCATCCGGCCGGGGGGAGCTGTTTTTT. This encodes CASSDFIASGRGELFF.

The rearrangement joins TRBV29-1 to TRBJ2-5; 12 bases match TRBD1. The ends lost 4 bases at V and 5 bases at J; junction bases unmatched: 8. Germline values: CDR1 SQVTM, CDR2 ANQGSEA. This CDR3 has 15 amino acids. The CDR3 nucleotides are TGCAGCGTTGCCCCGGGACAGGGGGCACGGGAGACCCAGTACTTC. This gives the protein CSVAPGQGARETQYF.

The V gene is TRBV6-5, the J gene TRBJ2-5, with D perhaps matching TRBD1 (5 bases). Germline CDR1 reads MNHEY; CDR2 reads SVGAGI. The CDR3 has 13 residues. Deletions cut 4 bases from V and 11 bases from J, with 17 bases between. CDR3 nucleotide sequence: TGTGCCAGCAGTTCCCAAACTGACAGTGAGCAGTACTTC. Translating gives CASSSQTDSEQYF.

This clone has more than one count but fewer than ten. This chain joins TRBV7-2 and TRBJ2-7; a possible D gene is TRBD1 (5 bases). This CDR3 has 13 amino acids. The germline CDR1 and CDR2 sequences are SGHTA and FQGNSA. Deletions cut 5 bases from V and 6 bases from J, with 14 bases between. CDR3: CASSGRQGSEQYF. The CDR3 nucleotides are TGTGCCAGCAGCGGAAGGCAGGGTTCCGAGCAGTACTTC.

Notes on this clone: This may stem from a read error, because a much larger clone lies one nucleotide away. The same CDR3 is also encoded by other DNA sequences in this sample. The chain joins TRBV5-1 to TRBJ2-3, with D uncertain. The CDR3 runs 13 residues. In germline, CDR1 is SGHRS, CDR2 YFSETQ. The V end lost 0 bases, the J end lost 1 base, and 3 bases lay between the germline ends. In nucleotides, the CDR3 is TGCGCCAGCAGCTTGGAGGGCACAGATACGCAGTATTTT. Translated: CASSLEGTDTQYF.

The chain employs TRBV30 and TRBJ1-2; 7 positions agree with TRBD1. V lost 5 bases to trimming and J lost 3 bases; unmatched junction nucleotides: 3. Per germline, CDR1 GTSNPN and CDR2 SVGIG (reference sequence). The CDR3 is 12 residues long. CDR3 DNA sequence: TGTGCCTGGCGCAGGGGGTACTATGGCTACACCTTC. It encodes CAWRRGYYGYTF.

In regard to this clone: Within the sample, other DNA sequences also encode this same CDR3. This rearrangement joins TRBV4-1 to TRBJ1-5; D uncertain. The germline V and J ends were trimmed by 0 bases and 1 base, with 4 bases remaining between them. Germline V gene sequence: CDR1 MGHRA, CDR2 YSYEKL. The CDR3 is 14 residues long. The CDR3 here is CASSQERSNQPQHF. Here the CDR3 DNA reads TGCGCCAGCAGCCAAGAAAGGAGCAATCAGCCCCAGCATTTT.

About this clone itself: The germline gene is not matched at one end of the junction; a read error may be the cause. The chain combines TRBV30 with TRBJ1-2, with a possible D match to TRBD1 (6 bases). Germline-derived CDR1 and CDR2 are GTSNPN and SVGIG (reference sequence). The CDR3 runs to 12 residues. CDR3 nucleotides: TGTGCCCGGAGGGGGACACTACAGGGCTACACCTTC. The encoded protein is CARRGTLQGYTF.

This clone was counted only a few times. CDR3 bases: TGTGCCAGCAGCGCATTGGGGCAGAACACCGGGGAGCTGTTTTTT. This sequence encodes CASSALGQNTGELFF. The rearrangement uses TRBV5-6 and TRBJ2-2, with D perhaps TRBD1 (5 bases). V shed 4 bases and J shed 1 base, with 11 bases lying between them. From germline, CDR1 is SGHDT and CDR2 YYEEEE. CDR3 length equals 15 residues.

The rearrangement joins TRBV11-2 to TRBJ1-6, with a possible D match to TRBD1 (6 bases). The CDR3 has 15 residues. Between the trimmed V and J ends, which lost 0 bases and 13 bases, there was a span of 16 bases. Germline V gives CDR1 SGHAT, CDR2 FQNNGV. The CDR3 DNA follows: TGTGCCAGCAGCTTAGAAGGACAGCCGCCTCTCCCCCTCCACTTT. This gives the protein CASSLEGQPPLPLHF.

CDR3 nucleotides: TGTGCCAGCAGGACGGACAGGTGGGAGCAGTACTTC. Its protein is CASRTDRWEQYF. This sequence joins TRBV6-6 and TRBJ2-7; the match to TRBD1 covers 7 bases. With 6 bases clipped from V and 7 bases from J, the junction kept 6 bases outside the gene matches. The CDR3 sequence is 12 residues long. The germline V gene has CDR1 MNHNY and CDR2 SVGAGI (reference sequence).

The CDR3, as DNA: TGTGCCAGCAGCACCCGGAAAGGGCGACGTATGCCCTACGAGCAGTACTTC. Translated: CASSTRKGRRMPYEQYF. The chain couples TRBV5-6 to TRBJ2-7; no firm D call. Trimming removed 4 bases from V and 2 bases from J, with 22 bases in between. The CDR3 runs 17 residues. CDR1 is SGHDT and CDR2 is YYEEEE in the germline V gene.

This sequence joins TRBV30 and TRBJ1-5, with D possibly being TRBD1 (5 bases). This CDR3 has 15 amino acids. V dropped 2 bases and J dropped 0 bases, with 11 bases sitting between them. The germline gives CDR1 GTSNPN, CDR2 SVGIG (reference sequence). CDR3 bases: TGTGCCTGGAGTTCGGGGGGATATAGCAATCAGCCCCAGCATTTT. Encoded protein: CAWSSGGYSNQPQHF.

The chain's CDR3 is CASSLEGQYNSPLHF. The CDR3 DNA sequence: TGTGCCAGCAGCTTAGAGGGACAGTATAATTCACCCCTCCACTTT. The chain has TRBV7-6 and TRBJ1-6, with 7 bases that match TRBD1. Trimming at V came to 1 base and at J to 4 bases, leaving 1 base not matched to a gene. The CDR3 consists of 15 residues. CDR1 is SGHVS and CDR2 is FNYEAQ in the germline V gene. The full variable domain, completed using reference TRBV7-6 and TRBJ1-6, is GAGVSQSPRYKVTKRGQDVALRCDPISGHVSLYWYRQALGQGPEFLTYFNYEAQQDKSGLPNDRFSAERPEGSISTLTIQRTEQRDSAMYRCASSLEGQYNSPLHFGNGTRLTVT.

This clone was seen more than once but under ten times. This chain joins TRBV29-1 and TRBJ1-5; possibly TRBD1 for D (6 bases). CDR1 is SQVTM and CDR2 is ANQGSEA in the germline V gene. V gave up 4 bases and J gave up 3 bases, with 13 bases separating them. The CDR3 runs to 14 residues. The CDR3 reads CSVGGGGHNQPQHF. The CDR3 coding sequence is TGCAGCGTTGGTGGCGGGGGCCACAATCAGCCCCAGCATTTT.